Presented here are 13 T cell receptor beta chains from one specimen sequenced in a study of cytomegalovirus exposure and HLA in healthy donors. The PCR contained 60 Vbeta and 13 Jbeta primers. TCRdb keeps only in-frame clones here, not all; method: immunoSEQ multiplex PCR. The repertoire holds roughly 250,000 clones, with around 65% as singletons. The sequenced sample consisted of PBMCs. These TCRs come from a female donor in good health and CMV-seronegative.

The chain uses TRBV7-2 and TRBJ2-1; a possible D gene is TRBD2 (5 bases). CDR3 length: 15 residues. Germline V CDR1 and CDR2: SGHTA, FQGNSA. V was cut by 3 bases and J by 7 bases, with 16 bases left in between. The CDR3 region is CASSLVGDYRNEQFF. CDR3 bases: TGTGCCAGCAGCTTGGTCGGGGATTACAGAAATGAGCAGTTCTTC. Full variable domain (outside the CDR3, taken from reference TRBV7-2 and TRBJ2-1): GAGVSQSPSNKVTEKGKDVELRCDPISGHTALYWYRQSLGQGLEFLIYFQGNSAPDKSGLPSDRFSAERTGGSVSTLTIQRTQQEDSAVYLCASSLVGDYRNEQFFGPGTRLTVL.

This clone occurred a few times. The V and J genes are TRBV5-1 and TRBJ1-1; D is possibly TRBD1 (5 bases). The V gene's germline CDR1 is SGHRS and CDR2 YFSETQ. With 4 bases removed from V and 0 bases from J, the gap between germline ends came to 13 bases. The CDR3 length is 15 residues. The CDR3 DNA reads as TGCGCCAGCAGCAGGGAGGAGGGGATGAACACTGAAGCTTTCTTT. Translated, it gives CASSREEGMNTEAFF.

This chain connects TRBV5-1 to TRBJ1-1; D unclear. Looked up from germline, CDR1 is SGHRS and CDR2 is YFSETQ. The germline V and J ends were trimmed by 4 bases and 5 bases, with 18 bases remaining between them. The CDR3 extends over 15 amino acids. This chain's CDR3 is CASSIVAGAKTEAFF. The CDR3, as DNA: TGCGCCAGCAGCATTGTAGCGGGCGCGAAAACTGAAGCTTTCTTT. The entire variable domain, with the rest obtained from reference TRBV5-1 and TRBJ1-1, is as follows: KAGVTQTPRYLIKTRGQQVTLSCSPISGHRSVSWYQQTPGQGLQFLFEYFSETQRNKGNFPGRFSGRQFSNSRSEMNVSTLELGDSALYLCASSIVAGAKTEAFFGQGTRLTVV.

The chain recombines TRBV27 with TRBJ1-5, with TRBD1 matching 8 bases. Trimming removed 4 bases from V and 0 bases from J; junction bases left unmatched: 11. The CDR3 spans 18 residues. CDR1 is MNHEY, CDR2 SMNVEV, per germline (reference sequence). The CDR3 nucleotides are TGTGCCAGCAGTTCAGTAGGACAGGGTCGATTTAGCAATCAGCCCCAGCATTTT. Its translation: CASSSVGQGRFSNQPQHF.

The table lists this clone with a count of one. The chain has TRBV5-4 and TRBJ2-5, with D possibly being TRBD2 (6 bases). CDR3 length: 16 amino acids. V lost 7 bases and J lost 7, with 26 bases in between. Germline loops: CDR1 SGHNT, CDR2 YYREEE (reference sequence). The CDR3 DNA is TGTGCCAGCGCCCCTGGGGGACTTGGGGACCGAGTGACCCAGTACTTC. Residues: CASAPGGLGDRVTQYF.

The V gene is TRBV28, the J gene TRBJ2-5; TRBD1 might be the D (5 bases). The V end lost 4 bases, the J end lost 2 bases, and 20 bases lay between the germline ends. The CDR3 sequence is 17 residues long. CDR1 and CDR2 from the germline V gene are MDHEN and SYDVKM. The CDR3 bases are TGTGCCAGCAGTTCGAAACCGAACAGGTACTTACAAGAGACCCAGTACTTC. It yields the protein CASSSKPNRYLQETQYF.

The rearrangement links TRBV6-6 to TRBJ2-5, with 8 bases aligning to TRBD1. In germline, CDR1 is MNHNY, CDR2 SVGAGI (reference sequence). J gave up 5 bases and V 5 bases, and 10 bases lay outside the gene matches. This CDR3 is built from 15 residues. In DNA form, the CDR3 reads TGTGCCAGCAGTCAGAGTCGACAGGGGTGGGAGACCCAGTACTTC. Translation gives CASSQSRQGWETQYF.

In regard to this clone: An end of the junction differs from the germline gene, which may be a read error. The DNA for the CDR3 is TGTGCCAGCAGTGATTACCGGGACAGGCTCTCCGACGAGCAGTACTTC. Encoded protein: CASSDYRDRLSDEQYF. The chain carries TRBV6-1 and TRBJ2-7; 8 bases are a match to TRBD1. The length of the CDR3 is 16 residues. CDR1 is MNHNS, CDR2 SASEGT, per germline.

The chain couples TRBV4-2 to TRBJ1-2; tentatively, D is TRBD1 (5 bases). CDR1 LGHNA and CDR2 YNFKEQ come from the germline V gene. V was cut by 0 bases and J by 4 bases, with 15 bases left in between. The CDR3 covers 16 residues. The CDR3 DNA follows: TGTGCCAGCAGCCAAGAGGCAGGGCGAGGACGCTATGGCTACACCTTC. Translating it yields CASSQEAGRGRYGYTF.

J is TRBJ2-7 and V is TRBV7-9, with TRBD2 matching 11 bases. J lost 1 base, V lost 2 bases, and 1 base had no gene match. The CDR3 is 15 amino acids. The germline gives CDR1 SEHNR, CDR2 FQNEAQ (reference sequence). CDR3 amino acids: CASSLLAGGSYEQYF. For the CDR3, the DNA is TGTGCCAGCAGCTTACTAGCGGGAGGTTCCTACGAGCAGTACTTC.

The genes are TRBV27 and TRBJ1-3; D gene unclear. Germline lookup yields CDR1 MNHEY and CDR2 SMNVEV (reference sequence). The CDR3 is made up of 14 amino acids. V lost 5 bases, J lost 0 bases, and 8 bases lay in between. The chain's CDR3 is CASSLTHSGNTIYF. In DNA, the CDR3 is TGTGCCAGCAGTCTGACACACTCTGGAAACACCATATATTTT.

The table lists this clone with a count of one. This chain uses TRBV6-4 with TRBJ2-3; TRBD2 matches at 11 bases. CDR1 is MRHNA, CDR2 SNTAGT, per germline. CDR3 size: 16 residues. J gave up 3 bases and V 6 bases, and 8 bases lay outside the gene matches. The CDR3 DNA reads TGTGCCAGCAGCGGACTAGCGGGCGGCGTGACAGATACGCAGTATTTT. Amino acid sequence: CASSGLAGGVTDTQYF.

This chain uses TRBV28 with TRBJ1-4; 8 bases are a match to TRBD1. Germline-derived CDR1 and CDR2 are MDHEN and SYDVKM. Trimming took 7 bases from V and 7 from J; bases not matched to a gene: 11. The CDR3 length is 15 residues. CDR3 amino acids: CASTTGGTVPEKLFF. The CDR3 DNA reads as TGTGCCAGCACCACAGGGGGGACAGTCCCTGAAAAACTGTTTTTT.